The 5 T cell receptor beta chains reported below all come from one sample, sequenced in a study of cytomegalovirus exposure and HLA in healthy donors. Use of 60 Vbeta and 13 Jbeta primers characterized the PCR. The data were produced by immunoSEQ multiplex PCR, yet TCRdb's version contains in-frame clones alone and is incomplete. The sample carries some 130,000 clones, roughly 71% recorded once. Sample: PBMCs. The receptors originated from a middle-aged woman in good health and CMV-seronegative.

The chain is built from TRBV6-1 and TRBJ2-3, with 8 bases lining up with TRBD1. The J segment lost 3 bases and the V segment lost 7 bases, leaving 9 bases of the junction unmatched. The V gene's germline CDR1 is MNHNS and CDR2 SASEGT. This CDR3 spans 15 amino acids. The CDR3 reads CASISGGTGTDTQYF. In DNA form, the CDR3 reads TGTGCCAGCATCTCTGGTGGGACAGGTACAGATACGCAGTATTTT.

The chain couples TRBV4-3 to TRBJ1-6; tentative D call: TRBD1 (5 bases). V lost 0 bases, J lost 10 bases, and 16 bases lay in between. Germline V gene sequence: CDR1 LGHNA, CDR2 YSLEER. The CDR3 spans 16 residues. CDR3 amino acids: CASSQDRGGTGSPLHF. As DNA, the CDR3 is TGCGCCAGCAGCCAAGACCGGGGGGGTACTGGATCACCCCTCCACTTT.

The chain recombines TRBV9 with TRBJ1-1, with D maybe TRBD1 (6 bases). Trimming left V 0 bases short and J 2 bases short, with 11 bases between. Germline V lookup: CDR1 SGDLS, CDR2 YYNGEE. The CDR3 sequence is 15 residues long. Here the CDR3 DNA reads TGTGCCAGCAGCGTAGGAGGGGGAATAAACACTGAAGCTTTCTTT. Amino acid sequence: CASSVGGGINTEAFF.

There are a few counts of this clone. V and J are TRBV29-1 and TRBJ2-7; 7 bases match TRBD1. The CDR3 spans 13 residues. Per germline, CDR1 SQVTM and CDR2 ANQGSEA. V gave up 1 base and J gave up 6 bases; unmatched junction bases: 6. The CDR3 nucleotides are TGCAGCGTTGAAGTTGGGACAGCCTCCGAGCAGTACTTC. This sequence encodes CSVEVGTASEQYF.

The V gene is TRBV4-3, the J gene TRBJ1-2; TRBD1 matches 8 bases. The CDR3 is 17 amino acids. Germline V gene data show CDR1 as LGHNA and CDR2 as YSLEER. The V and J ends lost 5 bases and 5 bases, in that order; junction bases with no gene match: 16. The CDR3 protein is CASSRGKIQGVRYGYTF. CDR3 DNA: TGCGCCAGCAGCAGGGGGAAAATACAGGGGGTGCGATATGGCTACACCTTC.